Each of the 5 T cell receptor beta chains below was sequenced from the same sample in a study of blood T cell repertoires in COVID-19. Profiled with immunoSEQ multiplex PCR; TCRdb holds only in-frame clones, not every one. The sample includes 120,000 to 150,000 clones, about 80% of them seen just once. Sequencing was carried out using peripheral blood. These receptors were collected from an elderly woman in a cohort sampled during active or convalescent COVID-19.

The chain couples TRBV10-3 to TRBJ2-7; 8 bases are a match to TRBD1. V trimming: 4 bases; J trimming: 3 bases; junction bases outside the gene matches: 2. CDR1 and CDR2 from the germline V gene are ENHRY and SYGVKD. This CDR3 has 13 residues. CDR3 region: CAISGTGFYEQYF. CDR3 DNA sequence: TGTGCCATCAGTGGGACAGGGTTCTACGAGCAGTACTTC.

The V call is TRBV28, the J call TRBJ2-3, with a possible D match to TRBD1 (6 bases). Between the trimmed V and J ends, which lost 2 bases and 4 bases, there was a span of 7 bases. CDR3 length: 13 amino acids. CDR1 MDHEN and CDR2 SYDVKM come from the germline V gene. The CDR3 loop reads CASSLGGPDTQYF. The CDR3 DNA is TGTGCCAGCAGTTTAGGGGGCCCAGATACGCAGTATTTT.

V gene TRBV3-1 (or the pseudogene TRBV3-2) combines with J gene TRBJ2-7; the match to TRBD2 covers 9 bases. V was clipped by 4 bases and J by 5 bases; unmatched bases: 6. The CDR3 is 14 residues long. Germline CDR1 and CDR2: LGHDT and YNNKEL (reference sequence). The CDR3 DNA reads as TGTGCCAGCAGCCGGGCTAGCGGGGTCAACGAGCAGTACTTC. Encoded protein: CASSRASGVNEQYF.

The chain is built from TRBV7-2 and TRBJ2-1; TRBD2 aligns across 14 bases. The CDR3 has 14 amino acids. Losses at the gene ends were 8 bases for V and 15 bases for J; bases not matched to a gene: 12. Germline CDR1 and CDR2: SGHTA and FQGNSA. The CDR3 spells CASQSRTSGGLWFF. Here the CDR3 DNA reads TGTGCCAGCCAAAGTCGGACTAGCGGGGGGTTGTGGTTCTTC. Supplemented by reference TRBV7-2 and TRBJ2-1, the full variable domain reads GAGVSQSPSNKVTEKGKDVELRCDPISGHTALYWYRQSLGQGLEFLIYFQGNSAPDKSGLPSDRFSAERTGGSVSTLTIQRTQQEDSAVYLCASQSRTSGGLWFFGPGTRLTVL.

This clone was seen more than once but under ten times. V and J are TRBV3-1 (or the pseudogene TRBV3-2) and TRBJ2-5, with 8 bases matching TRBD2. Looked up from germline, CDR1 is LGHDT and CDR2 is YNNKEL (reference sequence). The CDR3 has 15 residues. Losses at the gene ends were 3 bases for V and 4 bases for J; bases not matched to a gene: 7. The CDR3 DNA follows: TGTGCCAGCAGCCAGAGACGGGGGGGCTCAGAGACCCAGTACTTC. This sequence encodes CASSQRRGGSETQYF.